This record concerns one T cell receptor beta chain sequence. The entry originates in a study of CD8 T cells in Susac syndrome. CDR3 size: 15 residues. The junction had 4 bases not matched to a gene; V was cut back by 5 bases and J by 1 base. CDR1 is GTSNPN and CDR2 is SVGIG in the germline V gene (reference sequence). Random hexamers were used to reverse transcribe the RNA input (0.5 to 1 ug). TCRdb re-called the immunoSEQ multiplex PCR reads through MiXCR, storing one row per CDR3 protein. The profile shows about 190,000 distinct CDR3 sequences, nearly 97% of them singletons. The clonotype comes from a human donor with Susac syndrome. The rearrangement joins TRBV30 to TRBJ1-6; TRBD1 matches 8 bases. The specimen sequenced was CD4+ T cells from PBMCs. CDR3 sequence: CAWEQGASYNSPLHF. The CDR3 DNA sequence: TGTGCCTGGGAGCAGGGGGCGTCCTATAATTCACCCCTCCACTTT.